A single sample gave rise to the 9 T cell receptor beta chains below, sequenced in a study of blood T cell repertoires in COVID-19. Libraries were prepared by immunoSEQ multiplex PCR; TCRdb keeps only in-frame clonotypes and omits some of them. This table has about 220,000 clones, over 75% appearing once. Sequencing used peripheral blood. These receptors were obtained from a human donor in a cohort sampled during active COVID-19.

A single count supports this clone. This chain connects TRBV30 to TRBJ1-6; D is unclear. Germline V gene sequence: CDR1 GTSNPN, CDR2 SVGIG (reference sequence). Trimming removed 2 bases from V and 2 bases from J, with 13 bases in between. This CDR3 has 16 residues. The CDR3 sequence is CAWSPREPTYNSPLHF. CDR3 DNA sequence: TGTGCCTGGAGTCCGAGGGAGCCCACCTATAATTCACCCCTCCACTTT.

This clone has just one count. The chain carries TRBV4-3 and TRBJ1-1; D call uncertain. The CDR3 is 14 residues long. V was trimmed by 0 bases and J by 5 bases, leaving 10 bases between them. Germline V gene data show CDR1 as LGHNA and CDR2 as YSLEER. The CDR3 nucleotides are TGCGCCAGCAGCCAAGACCCCTATTGGACTGAAGCTTTCTTT. Translating gives CASSQDPYWTEAFF.

The chain recombines TRBV6-5 with TRBJ1-1; 8 bases are shared with TRBD1. The CDR3 runs to 14 residues. Trimming took 6 bases from V and 5 from J; bases not matched to a gene: 8. The germline gives CDR1 MNHEY, CDR2 SVGAGI. In DNA, the CDR3 is TGTGCCAGCAGGGACAGGGTGGGTCGAACTGAAGCTTTCTTT. Translated, it gives CASRDRVGRTEAFF.

The J gene is TRBJ1-4, the V gene TRBV30; D unclear. V was trimmed by 3 bases and J by 0 bases, leaving 5 bases between them. The germline V gene encodes CDR1 GTSNPN and CDR2 SVGIG (reference sequence). CDR3 size: 13 residues. Here the CDR3 DNA reads TGTGCCTGGAGAACGGCAACTAATGAAAAACTGTTTTTT. It specifies CAWRTATNEKLFF.

The V gene is TRBV5-4, the J gene TRBJ2-7; 9 positions match TRBD1. The V gene's germline CDR1 is SGHNT and CDR2 YYREEE (reference sequence). V lost 4 bases, J lost 2 bases, and 7 bases stayed unmatched. The CDR3 is 15 amino acids. This CDR3 is CASSPEGQGAYEQYF. The CDR3 DNA sequence: TGTGCCAGCAGCCCGGAGGGACAGGGAGCCTACGAGCAGTACTTC.

This sequence joins TRBV5-8 and TRBJ1-3; 10 nucleotides align to TRBD1. Germline V gives CDR1 SGHTS, CDR2 YDEGEE. The CDR3 extends over 15 amino acids. With 0 bases clipped from V and 4 bases from J, the junction kept 1 base outside the gene matches. For the CDR3, the DNA is TGTGCCAGCAGCTTGGAGACAGGGGGCGGAAACACCATATATTTT. Amino acid sequence: CASSLETGGGNTIYF.

The chain carries TRBV7-3 and TRBJ2-2; D gene uncertain. Germline loops: CDR1 SGHTA, CDR2 FQGTGA. The CDR3 consists of 12 residues. V lost 6 bases and J 7 bases, leaving 9 bases between the germline ends. The CDR3 DNA reads as TGTGCCAGCAGTCCTAAAATCGGGGAGCTGTTTTTT. Translation gives CASSPKIGELFF.

The V and J genes are TRBV21-1 and TRBJ2-1; the table's D call, TRBD2, has no DNA check behind it. TRBV21-1 is a pseudogene. The CDR3 totals 16 residues. The CDR3 DNA is TGTGCCAGCAGGACCTTGACTAGCGGGAGGGGCAATGAGCAGTTCTTC. This translates into CASRTLTSGRGNEQFF.

The chain has TRBV19 and TRBJ1-3, with unresolved D. The V end lost 8 bases, the J end lost 0 bases, and 17 bases lay between the germline ends. The CDR3 is made up of 16 amino acids. Germline V lookup: CDR1 LNHDA, CDR2 SQIVND (reference sequence). The CDR3, as DNA: TGTGCCAGTCGTAAGGGAGGACTGACCTCTGGAAACACCATATATTTT. Residues: CASRKGGLTSGNTIYF.